One sample yielded the 29 T cell receptor beta chains listed below, sequenced in a study of cytomegalovirus exposure and HLA in healthy donors. The protocol was immunoSEQ multiplex PCR, while the TCRdb copy is restricted to in-frame clones and leaves out a portion. The sample carries over 100,000 clones, around nine tenths recorded once. The sample taken for sequencing was PBMCs. These receptors originate from a young woman in good health and CMV-seropositive.

This rearrangement joins TRBV7-8 to TRBJ1-5, with TRBD1 matching 7 bases. The V gene's germline CDR1 is SGHVS and CDR2 FQNEAQ. The CDR3 contains 14 residues. V lost 3 bases, J lost 8 bases, and 7 bases stayed unmatched. The CDR3, as DNA: TGTGCCAGCAGCTTGTTACAGGGGCGGGAGCCCCAGCATTTT. Translating gives CASSLLQGREPQHF.

V gene TRBV11-2 combines with J gene TRBJ2-7; D call uncertain. Germline CDR1 and CDR2: SGHAT and FQNNGV. The ends were cut back, 0 bases at V and 1 base at J, with 7 bases in the middle. The CDR3 is 14 amino acids. CDR3 residues: CASSLDPGSYEQYF. Written as DNA, the CDR3 is TGTGCCAGCAGCTTAGATCCGGGTTCCTACGAGCAGTACTTC.

The chain uses TRBV2 and TRBJ2-7; TRBD1 matches 7 bases. V shed 5 bases, J shed 3 bases, and the junction held 10 bases outside the gene matches. Germline values: CDR1 SNHLY, CDR2 FYNNEI. This CDR3 comprises 15 residues. The CDR3 DNA is TGTGCCAGCAGTAGACGGGACAGCGAGATCTACGAGCAGTACTTC. Translating gives CASSRRDSEIYEQYF.

This sequence joins TRBV4-2 and TRBJ2-5; 9 positions agree with TRBD1. The CDR3 length is 14 residues. The J segment lost 5 bases and the V segment lost 3 bases, leaving 4 bases of the junction unmatched. Germline CDR1 reads LGHNA; CDR2 reads YNFKEQ. CDR3 sequence (DNA): TGTGCCAGCAGCCAGAGGACAGGGGCGGAGACCCAGTACTTC. This translates into CASSQRTGAETQYF.

This chain joins TRBV29-1 and TRBJ2-1; no clear D. This CDR3 is built from 13 residues. Germline assignment: CDR1 SQVTM and CDR2 ANQGSEA. The V and J ends lost 4 bases and 0 bases respectively, with 7 bases between them. Written as DNA, the CDR3 is TGCAGCGTTGCCGTGAGCTCCTACAATGAGCAGTTCTTC. This sequence encodes CSVAVSSYNEQFF.

The chain combines TRBV11-2 with TRBJ1-2; D is unclear. V lost 7 bases, J lost 8 bases, and 17 bases lay in between. Germline V CDR1 and CDR2: SGHAT, FQNNGV. This CDR3 is 13 amino acids long. CDR3 loop: CASTSGGFGGYTF. Here the CDR3 DNA reads TGTGCCAGCACCTCGGGTGGGTTCGGGGGCTACACCTTC.

This rearrangement joins TRBV28 to TRBJ2-7, with D uncertain. The V gene's germline CDR1 is MDHEN and CDR2 SYDVKM. V was clipped by 4 bases and J by 5 bases, with 12 bases between them. The CDR3 loop spans 13 amino acids. CDR3 DNA sequence: TGTGCCAGCAGTTCCCCGGAGCGTAACGAGCAGTACTTC. Its translation: CASSSPERNEQYF.

This clone was detected once. The chain links TRBV6-1 to TRBJ1-5, with D possibly TRBD1 on 5 matching bases. The V and J ends lost 6 bases and 8 bases respectively, with 14 bases between them. This CDR3 has 13 residues. Germline CDR1 and CDR2: MNHNS and SASEGT. Written as DNA, the CDR3 is TGTGCCAGCAGAGAGGGACTACTAGAGCCCCAGCATTTT. Residues: CASREGLLEPQHF.

V gene TRBV11-1 combines with J gene TRBJ2-5; maybe TRBD1 (5 bases). Germline V CDR1 and CDR2: SGHAT, FQDESV (reference sequence). The CDR3 consists of 14 residues. The V gene lost 3 bases and the J gene lost 2 bases, with 10 bases spanning the gap. The CDR3 nucleotides are TGTGCCAGCAGCTTCGGCAGGGTACAAGAGACCCAGTACTTC. Protein: CASSFGRVQETQYF.

The V and J genes are TRBV4-1 and TRBJ2-1, with 8 bases identical to TRBD1. With V trimmed by 3 bases and J by 4 bases, 8 bases remained unmatched. CDR1 MGHRA and CDR2 YSYEKL come from the germline V gene. The CDR3 is 16 amino acids. The CDR3 nucleotides are TGCGCCAGCAGCCAGCAGGACAGGGCACCTTACAATGAGCAGTTCTTC. Its translation is CASSQQDRAPYNEQFF.

This chain connects TRBV29-1 to TRBJ1-2; TRBD1 agrees at 8 bases. With 4 bases clipped from V and 6 bases from J, the junction kept 7 bases outside the gene matches. CDR3 length: 13 residues. Germline CDR1 reads SQVTM; CDR2 reads ANQGSEA. The CDR3 sequence is CSVARGLKDGYTF. CDR3 coding DNA: TGCAGCGTTGCCAGGGGGCTTAAAGATGGCTACACCTTC.

V is TRBV30 and J is TRBJ2-1; the D gene is possibly TRBD1 (5 bases). Germline CDR1 and CDR2: GTSNPN and SVGIG (reference sequence). This CDR3 has 13 amino acids. V shed 0 bases and J shed 9 bases, with 12 bases lying between them. CDR3 nucleotide sequence: TGTGCCTGGAGTGTTTGGAGTGGGGCTGAGCAGTTCTTC. It yields the protein CAWSVWSGAEQFF.

The chain couples TRBV5-5 to TRBJ2-6; 8 bases match TRBD1. Germline V gene data show CDR1 as SGHKS and CDR2 as YYEKEE (reference sequence). The CDR3 extends over 16 amino acids. J lost 4 bases, V lost 5 bases, and 8 bases had no gene match. The chain's CDR3 is CASRPTQGAGANVLTF. The CDR3 bases are TGTGCCAGCAGACCAACCCAGGGGGCGGGGGCCAACGTCCTGACTTTC.

The chain recombines TRBV9 with TRBJ2-7, with 8 bases matching TRBD2. This CDR3 comprises 15 residues. The V gene end was trimmed by 0 bases and the J gene end by 2 bases; junction bases not matched to a gene: 4. The germline gives CDR1 SGDLS, CDR2 YYNGEE. The CDR3 region is CASSVGAGVAYEQYF. CDR3 in DNA: TGTGCCAGCAGCGTAGGAGCGGGGGTTGCCTACGAGCAGTACTTC.

Here the CDR3 reads CASSQGAGEQYF. CDR3 coding DNA: TGCGCCAGCAGTCAGGGTGCGGGAGAGCAGTACTTC. The chain recombines TRBV5-1 with TRBJ2-7, with TRBD2 as a possible D gene (6 bases). V was trimmed by 5 bases and J by 7 bases, leaving 13 bases between them. Germline CDR1 reads SGHRS; CDR2 reads YFSETQ. The CDR3 sequence is 12 residues long.

V is TRBV4-2 and J is TRBJ1-3; the D is unclear. The germline CDR1 and CDR2 sequences are LGHNA and YNFKEQ. Trimming shortened V by 0 bases and J by 0 bases, and 12 bases separated the two germline ends. The CDR3 consists of 17 residues. The CDR3, as DNA: TGTGCCAGCAGCCAAGATAGTGGAGCTCACTCTGGAAACACCATATATTTT. Encoded protein: CASSQDSGAHSGNTIYF.

The CDR3 protein is CASSERGISYGYTF. CDR3 DNA: TGTGCCAGCAGTGAACGGGGGATCTCCTATGGCTACACCTTC. The chain couples TRBV6-1 to TRBJ1-2; tentative D call: TRBD1 (5 bases). This CDR3 has 14 residues. Trimming removed 2 bases from V and 4 bases from J, with 11 bases in between. Looked up from germline, CDR1 is MNHNS and CDR2 is SASEGT.

Only one count was recorded for this clone. The chain couples TRBV19 to TRBJ1-2; TRBD1 matches at 12 bases. The J segment lost 6 bases and the V segment lost 9 bases, leaving 5 bases of the junction unmatched. The V gene's germline CDR1 is LNHDA and CDR2 SQIVND (reference sequence). The CDR3 spans 13 residues. The CDR3 spells CASQGQGANGYTF. The CDR3 DNA reads TGTGCCAGCCAGGGACAGGGGGCGAATGGCTACACCTTC.

A remark on this clone: The same CDR3 can be traced to other DNA sequences in this sample. This chain joins TRBV7-3 and TRBJ1-1; D is ambiguous. Germline V gene data show CDR1 as SGHTA and CDR2 as FQGTGA. CDR3 length equals 13 residues. The V gene lost 5 bases and the J gene lost 1 base, with 8 bases spanning the gap. CDR3 in DNA: TGTGCCAGCAGCCGTCAGGAGAACACTGAAGCTTTCTTT. Protein product: CASSRQENTEAFF.

As regards this clone: The junction and the germline gene differ at one end; a read error may be behind it. The rearrangement joins TRBV7-7 to TRBJ2-2, with TRBD2 identical over 10 bases. Looked up from germline, CDR1 is SSHAT and CDR2 is FNYEAQ (reference sequence). The CDR3 has 15 residues. The chain's CDR3 is CASSATSGETGELFF. Here the CDR3 DNA reads TGTGCTAGCAGCGCCACTAGCGGGGAGACCGGGGAGCTGTTTTTT.

The chain joins TRBV10-3 to TRBJ1-1; 9 positions match TRBD1. Unmatched junction bases numbered 8, after V lost 2 bases and J lost 10 bases. Germline-derived CDR1 and CDR2 are ENHRY and SYGVKD. The CDR3 length is 14 residues. The CDR3 coding sequence is TGTGCCATCAGTGAGGGGACAGGGTGGTATGGAGCTTTCTTT. This gives the protein CAISEGTGWYGAFF.

The genes are TRBV5-1 and TRBJ1-1; TRBD1 matches at 8 bases. V dropped 4 bases and J dropped 0; count of bases not matched to a gene: 8. The CDR3 is 16 residues long. Germline CDR1 SGHRS, CDR2 YFSETQ. The CDR3 spells CASSGKQGAMNTEAFF. The CDR3 DNA reads as TGCGCCAGCAGCGGGAAGCAGGGGGCTATGAACACTGAAGCTTTCTTT.

This chain uses TRBV13 with TRBJ2-5; 10 positions agree with TRBD1. Unmatched junction bases numbered 4, after V lost 1 base and J lost 5 bases. The CDR3 consists of 15 residues. The germline V gene encodes CDR1 PRHDT and CDR2 FYEKMQ (reference sequence). The CDR3 nucleotides are TGTGCCAGCAGCTTAGCCCCGGGACAGGGGGAGACCCAGTACTTC. The encoded protein is CASSLAPGQGETQYF.

The V call is TRBV11-1, the J call TRBJ1-1; D is possibly TRBD1 (5 bases). The V end lost 5 bases, the J end lost 7 bases, and 20 bases lay between the germline ends. CDR1 is SGHAT, CDR2 FQDESV, per germline (reference sequence). CDR3 length equals 15 residues. CDR3 protein: CASSGSPGPSGEAFF. The CDR3 coding sequence is TGTGCCAGCAGCGGCTCACCAGGGCCAAGTGGTGAAGCTTTCTTT.

CDR3 amino acids: CASSLERPDTEAFF. Written as DNA, the CDR3 is TGTGCCAGCAGCTTGGAGCGTCCTGACACTGAAGCTTTCTTT. The chain has TRBV5-4 and TRBJ1-1; D remains unclear. V was clipped by 0 bases and J by 3 bases, with 9 bases between them. The CDR3 loop spans 14 amino acids. The V gene's germline CDR1 is SGHNT and CDR2 YYREEE (reference sequence).

This chain connects TRBV7-9 to TRBJ2-7; possibly TRBD1 for D (7 bases). The V gene lost 5 bases and the J gene lost 9 bases, with 23 bases spanning the gap. Germline V gene lookup returns CDR1 SEHNR and CDR2 FQNEAQ (reference sequence). This CDR3 has 15 residues. The CDR3 bases are TGTGCCAGCAGCAGTCCGGGACTCGACCCAGGGGGGCAGTACTTC. It is translated as CASSSPGLDPGGQYF.

This clone was counted between two and nine times. V gene TRBV7-8 combines with J gene TRBJ2-7; tentative D call: TRBD2 (6 bases). CDR1 and CDR2 from the germline V gene are SGHVS and FQNEAQ. Trimming removed 4 bases at V and 3 bases at J, with 13 bases between. The CDR3 consists of 14 residues. The CDR3 nucleotides read TGTGCCAGCAGCTCGCGGGACGCTATCTACGAGCAGTACTTC. It translates to CASSSRDAIYEQYF.

The gene calls are TRBV25-1 and TRBJ1-4; 7 bases are shared with TRBD1. Germline V gene sequence: CDR1 MGHDK, CDR2 SYGVNS. This CDR3 spans 17 amino acids. With V trimmed by 1 base and J by 2 bases, 7 bases remained unmatched. The CDR3 region is CASSELGRGATNEKLFF. The CDR3 DNA reads TGTGCCAGCAGTGAATTGGGCAGGGGGGCGACTAATGAAAAACTGTTTTTT.

The chain links TRBV5-5 to TRBJ2-5; 7 bases are a match to TRBD1. CDR1 SGHKS and CDR2 YYEKEE come from the germline V gene (reference sequence). CDR3 length: 15 residues. J lost 5 bases, V lost 4 bases, and 11 bases had no gene match. CDR3 amino acids: CASSHRDRTGETQYF. The CDR3 DNA reads TGTGCCAGCAGCCATAGGGACAGAACAGGGGAGACCCAGTACTTC.